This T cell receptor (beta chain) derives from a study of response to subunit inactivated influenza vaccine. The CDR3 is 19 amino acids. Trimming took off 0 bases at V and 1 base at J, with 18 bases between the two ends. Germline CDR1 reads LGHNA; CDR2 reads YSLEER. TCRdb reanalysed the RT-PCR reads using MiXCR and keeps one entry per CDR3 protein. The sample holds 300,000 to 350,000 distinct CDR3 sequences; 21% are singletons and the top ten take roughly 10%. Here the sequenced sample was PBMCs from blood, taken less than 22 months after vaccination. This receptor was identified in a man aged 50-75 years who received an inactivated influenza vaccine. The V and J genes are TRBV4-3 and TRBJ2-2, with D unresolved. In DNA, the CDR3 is TGCGCCAGCAGCCAAGATTATCAGCTTGGCAGGATGAACACCGGGGAGCTGTTTTTT. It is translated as CASSQDYQLGRMNTGELFF.